The T cell receptor beta chain under discussion was sequenced for a study of cytomegalovirus exposure and HLA in healthy donors. PCR employed 60 Vbeta and 13 Jbeta primers. Sequenced by immunoSEQ multiplex PCR; TCRdb stores in-frame clones only, minus some. The table lists about 99,000 clones. The CDR3 consists of 14 residues. Per germline, CDR1 SGDLS and CDR2 YYNGEE. The V and J ends lost 4 bases and 5 bases respectively, with 13 bases between them. This receptor was identified in a man aged 35-49 years in good health and CMV-seronegative. The chain joins TRBV9 to TRBJ2-1, with D tentatively TRBD1 (5 bases). The sequenced material came from PBMCs. The chain's CDR3 is CASSPDSFNNEQFF. The CDR3 nucleotides read TGTGCCAGCAGCCCAGACAGCTTCAACAATGAGCAGTTCTTC. Based on the CDR3 plus reference TRBV9 and TRBJ2-1, the full variable domain is DSGVTQTPKHLITATGQRVTLRCSPRSGDLSVYWYQQSLDQGLQFLIQYYNGEERAKGNILERFSAQQFPDLHSELNLSSLELGDSALYFCASSPDSFNNEQFFGPGTRLTVL.